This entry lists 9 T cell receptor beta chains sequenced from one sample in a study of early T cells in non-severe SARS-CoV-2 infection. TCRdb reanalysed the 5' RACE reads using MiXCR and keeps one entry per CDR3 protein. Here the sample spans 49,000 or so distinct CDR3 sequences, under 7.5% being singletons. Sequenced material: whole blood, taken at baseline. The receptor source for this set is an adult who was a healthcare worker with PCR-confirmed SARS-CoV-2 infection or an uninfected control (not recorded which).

The CDR3 DNA follows: TGCGCCAGCAGCTCCGGGGACTGGACCCTTAATGAGCAGTTCTTC. This gives the protein CASSSGDWTLNEQFF. The chain is built from TRBV5-1 and TRBJ2-1, with D possibly matching TRBD2 (6 bases). Looked up from germline, CDR1 is SGHRS and CDR2 is YFSETQ. Trimming cost V 3 bases and J 7 bases, with 17 bases left between them. This CDR3 comprises 15 residues.

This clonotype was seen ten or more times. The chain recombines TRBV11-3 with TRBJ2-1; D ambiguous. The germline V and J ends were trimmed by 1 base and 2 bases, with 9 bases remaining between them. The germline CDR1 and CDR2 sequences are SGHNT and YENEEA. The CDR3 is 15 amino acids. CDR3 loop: CASSLGSFTYNEQFF. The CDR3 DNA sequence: TGTGCCAGCAGCTTAGGGTCATTCACCTACAATGAGCAGTTCTTC.

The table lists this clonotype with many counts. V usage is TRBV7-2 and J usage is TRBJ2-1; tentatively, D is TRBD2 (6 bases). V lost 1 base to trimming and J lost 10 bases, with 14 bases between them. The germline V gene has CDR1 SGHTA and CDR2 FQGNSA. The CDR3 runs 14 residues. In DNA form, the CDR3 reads TGTGCCAGCAGCTTAGTTTCGGGAGTGGCAGAGCAGTTCTTC. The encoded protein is CASSLVSGVAEQFF.

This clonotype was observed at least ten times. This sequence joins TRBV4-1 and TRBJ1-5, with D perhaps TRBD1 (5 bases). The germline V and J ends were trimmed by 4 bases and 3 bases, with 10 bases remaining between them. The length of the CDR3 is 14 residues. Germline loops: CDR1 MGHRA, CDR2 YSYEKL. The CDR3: CASSPQAINQPQHF. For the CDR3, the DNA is TGCGCCAGCAGCCCACAGGCCATCAATCAGCCCCAGCATTTT.

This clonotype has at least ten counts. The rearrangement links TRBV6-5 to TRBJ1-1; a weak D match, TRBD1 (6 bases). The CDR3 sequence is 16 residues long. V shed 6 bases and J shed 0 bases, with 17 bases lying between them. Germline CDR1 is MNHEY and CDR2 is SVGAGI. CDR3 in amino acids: CASSPTGGAMNTEAFF. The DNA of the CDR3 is TGTGCCAGCAGCCCCACCGGGGGGGCCATGAACACTGAAGCTTTCTTT.

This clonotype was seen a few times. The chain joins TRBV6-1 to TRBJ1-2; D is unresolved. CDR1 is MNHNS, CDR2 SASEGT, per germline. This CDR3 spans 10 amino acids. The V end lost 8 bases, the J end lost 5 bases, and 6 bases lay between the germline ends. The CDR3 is CASQLYGYTF. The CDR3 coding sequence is TGTGCCAGCCAATTATATGGCTACACCTTC.

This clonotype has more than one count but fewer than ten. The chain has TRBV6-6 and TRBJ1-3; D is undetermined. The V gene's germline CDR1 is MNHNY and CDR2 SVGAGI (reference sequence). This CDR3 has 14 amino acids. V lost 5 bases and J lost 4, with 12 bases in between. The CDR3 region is CASSPGRRGNTIYF. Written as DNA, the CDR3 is TGTGCCAGCAGTCCCGGCCGGAGGGGAAACACCATATATTTT.

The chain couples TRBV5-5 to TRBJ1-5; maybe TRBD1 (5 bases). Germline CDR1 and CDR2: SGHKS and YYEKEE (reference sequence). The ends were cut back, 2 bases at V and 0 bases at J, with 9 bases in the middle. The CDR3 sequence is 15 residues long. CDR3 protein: CASSFTGTSNQPQHF. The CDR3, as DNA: TGTGCCAGCAGCTTTACGGGGACTAGCAATCAGCCCCAGCATTTT.

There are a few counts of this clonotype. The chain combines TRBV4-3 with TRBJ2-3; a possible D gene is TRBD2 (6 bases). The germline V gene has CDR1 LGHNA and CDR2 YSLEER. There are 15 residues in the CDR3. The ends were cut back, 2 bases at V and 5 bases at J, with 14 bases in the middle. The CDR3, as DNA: TGCGCCAGCAGCCAAATTGGAGGGACGAGAGATACGCAGTATTTT. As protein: CASSQIGGTRDTQYF.